This T cell receptor (beta chain) was sequenced in a study of blood T cell repertoires in COVID-19. Germline-derived CDR1 and CDR2 are SGHAT and FQNNGV. The CDR3 runs 15 residues. V lost 5 bases and J 5 bases, leaving 18 bases between the germline ends. TCRdb's copy holds only in-frame clones and misses some; the assay was immunoSEQ multiplex PCR. The sample contains some 80,000 clones, roughly 89% of which appear only once. This TCR was recovered from a woman aged 80 or over with active or convalescent COVID-19. The chain couples TRBV11-2 to TRBJ2-5, with D possibly TRBD2 on 6 matching bases. Material: peripheral blood. The CDR3 reads CASSPGPGRGETQYF. The CDR3 DNA reads as TGTGCCAGCAGCCCAGGACCGGGGCGGGGTGAGACCCAGTACTTC.